This TCR beta chain was sequenced for a study of beta chain features in type 1 diabetes. General observations from the study: All four CD4+ subsets of Type 1 diabetes patients contained TCRB CDR3s that were moderately but significantly shorter.

Of the isolated RNA, all was reverse transcribed, and so the sequenced material was expressed TCRB transcripts. Sequencing was performed with immunoSEQ multiplex PCR; in TCRdb, only in-frame clones are kept and a portion is missing. Here the sample spans hundreds of thousands of clones, over 12% being singletons. From germline, CDR1 is SGHNT and CDR2 YYREEE (reference sequence). The CDR3 runs 16 residues. J was trimmed by 6 bases and V by 4 bases; bases with no gene match: 12. About this clone itself: Its antigen remains unknown.

This receptor was identified in a young man with type 1 diabetes. Sequenced sample: naive CD4+ T cells from blood. The chain uses TRBV5-4 and TRBJ2-2; TRBD2 aligns across 7 bases. This CDR3 reads CASSPGRITLAGELFF. CDR3 bases: TGTGCCAGCAGCCCCGGGAGGATCACTCTCGCCGGGGAGCTGTTTTTT.